The T cell receptor (beta chain) under discussion was sequenced for a study of blood T cell repertoires in COVID-19. Whole-study context: In each case, the material was cDNA or gDNA derived from T cells, B-cell-depleted T cells, or PBMCs.

Some clones are missing from TCRdb's copy, which holds only in-frame ones; the method was immunoSEQ multiplex PCR. The sample contains 90,000 to 100,000 clones, 84% of which appear only once. The CDR3 has 15 amino acids. Per the germline V gene, CDR1 is MDHEN and CDR2 is SYDVKM. V trimming: 5 bases; J trimming: 9 bases; junction bases outside the gene matches: 10. The sequence was collected from a man aged 55 to 70 with acute or convalescent COVID-19. The sequenced material came from peripheral blood. The chain couples TRBV28 to TRBJ1-6; 7 bases fit TRBD1. CDR3 sequence reads: CASSQSDRAISPLHF. For the CDR3, the DNA is TGTGCCAGCAGTCAATCTGACAGGGCTATTTCACCCCTCCACTTT.